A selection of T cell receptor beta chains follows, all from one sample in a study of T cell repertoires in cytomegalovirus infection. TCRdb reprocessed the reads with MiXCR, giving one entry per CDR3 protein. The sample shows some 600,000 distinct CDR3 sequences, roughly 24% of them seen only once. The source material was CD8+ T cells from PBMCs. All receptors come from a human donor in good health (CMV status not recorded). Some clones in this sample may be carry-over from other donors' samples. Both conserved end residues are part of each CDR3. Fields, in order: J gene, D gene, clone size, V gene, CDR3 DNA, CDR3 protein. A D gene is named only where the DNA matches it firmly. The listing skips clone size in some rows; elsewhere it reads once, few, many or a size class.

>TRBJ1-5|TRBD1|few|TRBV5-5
TGTGCCAGCAGCCCGGGACAGGGTCGTTTCGGGGATCAGCCCCAGCATTTT
CASSPGQGRFGDQPQHF
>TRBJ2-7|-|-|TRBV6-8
TGTGCCAGCCGGGTTAGCGGTACCTCCTACGAGCAGTACTTC
CASRVSGTSYEQYF
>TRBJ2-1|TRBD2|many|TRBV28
TGTGCCAGCAGTTTATCGGGGGGGGGCCCTTCCTACAATGAGCAGTTCTTC
CASSLSGGGPSYNEQFF
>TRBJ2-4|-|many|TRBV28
TGTGCCAGCAGTTTACCGTTGTATGAGAACATTCAGTACTTC
CASSLPLYENIQYF
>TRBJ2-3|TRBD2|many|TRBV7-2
TGTGCCAGCAGCTGGAGACTTAGCGGGGCCAGCACAGATACGCAGTATTTT
CASSWRLSGASTDTQYF
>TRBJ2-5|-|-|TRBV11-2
TGTGCCAGCAGCTTAGATAGTTGGGATCGAGAGACCCAGTACTTC
CASSLDSWDRETQYF
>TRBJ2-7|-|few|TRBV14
TGTGCCAGCAGCCAAGATTGGTACGAGCAGTACTTC
CASSQDWYEQYF
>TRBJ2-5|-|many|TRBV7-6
TGTGCCAGCAGCTCAAAAACAGGGTTACGCCAAGAGACCCAGTACTTC
CASSSKTGLRQETQYF
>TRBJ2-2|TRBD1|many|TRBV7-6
TGTGCCACCTCACAACGAGGGGGCGATACCGGGGAGCTGTTTTTT
CATSQRGGDTGELFF
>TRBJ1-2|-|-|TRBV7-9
TGTGCCAGCAGCTTACGGGACCTCTATGGCTACACCTTC
CASSLRDLYGYTF
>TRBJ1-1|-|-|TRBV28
TGTGCCAGCAGTTTGCCCGGACGGGCTGAAGCTTTCTTT
CASSLPGRAEAFF
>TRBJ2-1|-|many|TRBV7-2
TGTGCCAGCAGCCCCTTCTACAATGAGCAGTTCTTC
CASSPFYNEQFF
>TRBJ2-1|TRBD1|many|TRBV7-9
TGTGCCAGCAGCCCTCGGACAGGGGCGAATGAGCAGTTCTTC
CASSPRTGANEQFF
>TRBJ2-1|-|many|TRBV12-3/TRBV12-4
TGTGCCAGCAGTCCCTACCCTAGGGATGAGCAGTTCTTC
CASSPYPRDEQFF
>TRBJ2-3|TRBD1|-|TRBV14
TGTGCCAGCAGCGACGGACAGGAGAGCACAGATACGCAGTATTTT
CASSDGQESTDTQYF
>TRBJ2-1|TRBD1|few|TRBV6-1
TGTGCCAGCAGTTTCCGACCCGGGACAGGGCCGAACAATGAGCAGTTCTTC
CASSFRPGTGPNNEQFF
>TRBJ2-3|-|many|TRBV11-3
TGTGCCAGCAGCTCCCAATCCGATACGCAGTATTTT
CASSSQSDTQYF
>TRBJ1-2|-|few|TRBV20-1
TGCAGTGCCGGACTGGGACTTATGAGGAGCTATGGCTACACCTTC
CSAGLGLMRSYGYTF
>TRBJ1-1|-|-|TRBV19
TGTGCCAGTAGTACGACGACCGCTATAAACACTGAAGCTTTCTTT
CASSTTTAINTEAFF
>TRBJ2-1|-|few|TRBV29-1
TGCAGCGTTGAAGGACGAGAGAAGGCCTCTTACAATGAGCAGTTCTTC
CSVEGREKASYNEQFF
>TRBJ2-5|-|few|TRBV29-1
TGCAGCGTTGAAGAACCAGAAGAGACCCAGTACTTC
CSVEEPEETQYF
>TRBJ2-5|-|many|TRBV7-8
TGTGCCAGCAGCTTTAGGGGGCAAGAGACCCAGTACTTC
CASSFRGQETQYF
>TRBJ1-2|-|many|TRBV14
TGTGCCAGCAGCTTAGACCCCGGCGATGGCTACACCTTC
CASSLDPGDGYTF
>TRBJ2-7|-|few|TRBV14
TGTGCCAGCAGCCAATGGGAAGGGCTCCCGTACGAGCAGTACTTC
CASSQWEGLPYEQYF
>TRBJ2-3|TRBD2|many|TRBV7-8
TGTGCCAGCAGCTTAATCCTAGCGGGGGGCGAACCCACAGATACGCAGTATTTT
CASSLILAGGEPTDTQYF
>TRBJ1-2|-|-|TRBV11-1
TGTGCCAACAGCTTAGGGCCGACTCCGGCCGGCTATGGCTACACCTTC
CANSLGPTPAGYGYTF
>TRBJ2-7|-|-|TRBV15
TGTGCCACCAGCAGAGGGACACCTTACGAGCAGTACTTC
CATSRGTPYEQYF
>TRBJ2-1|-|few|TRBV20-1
TGCAGTGCTAGAGTCGAGGGGCCCCCACCGTACAATGAGCAGTTCTTC
CSARVEGPPPYNEQFF
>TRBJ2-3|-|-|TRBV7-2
TGTGCCAGCAGCTTAGGAATCCCCGGGTACAGGTCAGATACGCAGTATTTT
CASSLGIPGYRSDTQYF
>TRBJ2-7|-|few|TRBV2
TGTGCCAGCAATTATGGACCCTACGAGCAGTACTTC
CASNYGPYEQYF